The present T cell receptor beta chain was sequenced within a study of T cell changes during pregnancy in multiple sclerosis. The germline V and J ends were trimmed by 7 bases and 3 bases, with 9 bases remaining between them. From germline, CDR1 is MNHNY and CDR2 SVGAGI (reference sequence). This CDR3 contains 13 residues. Produced via immunoSEQ multiplex PCR; TCRdb's table is partial and in-frame only. The sample lists under 55,000 clones; 93% were seen once. The source was peripheral blood, collected in the second trimester of pregnancy. This receptor was obtained from a female donor with multiple sclerosis, enrolled in a pregnancy study. The gene calls are TRBV6-6 and TRBJ2-2; no clear D. The CDR3 coding sequence is TGTGCCAGCAATGGTAGAGACACCGGGGAGCTGTTTTTT. Translation: CASNGRDTGELFF.